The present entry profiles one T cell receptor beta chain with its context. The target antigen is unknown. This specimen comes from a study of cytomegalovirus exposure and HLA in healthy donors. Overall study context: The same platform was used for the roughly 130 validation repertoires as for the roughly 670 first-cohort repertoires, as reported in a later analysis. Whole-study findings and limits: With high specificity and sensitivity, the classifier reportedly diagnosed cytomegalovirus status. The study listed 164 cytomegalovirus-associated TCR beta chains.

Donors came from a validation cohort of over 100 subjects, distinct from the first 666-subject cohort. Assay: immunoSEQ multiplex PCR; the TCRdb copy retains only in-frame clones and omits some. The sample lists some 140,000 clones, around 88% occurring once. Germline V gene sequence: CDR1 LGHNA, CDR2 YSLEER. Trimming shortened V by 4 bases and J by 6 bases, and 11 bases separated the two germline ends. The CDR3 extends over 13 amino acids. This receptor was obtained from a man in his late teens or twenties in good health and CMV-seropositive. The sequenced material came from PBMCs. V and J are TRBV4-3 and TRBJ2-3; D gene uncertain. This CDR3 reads CASSPNPRDTQYF. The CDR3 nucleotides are TGCGCCAGCAGCCCGAACCCCCGGGATACGCAGTATTTT.